What follows describes a single T cell receptor beta chain. Time point denoted: pretreatment peripheral blood. The patients' disease, urothelial carcinoma, was locally advanced or metastatic. Produced via immunoSEQ multiplex PCR; TCRdb's table is partial and in-frame only. The data contain some 74,000 clones, around four fifths of them singletons. This entry is derived from a study of PD-L1 blockade in urothelial cancer. About the study: Patients commenced atezolizumab in the mid-2010s, and it was given at 1,200 mg intravenously every 3 weeks. About 90% of the roughly 30 patients were men with bladder-origin urothelial cancer. T cells numbered a median of approximately 150,000 in the blood samples.

V lost 3 bases and J lost 10, with 15 bases in between. Germline V CDR1 and CDR2: SEHNR, FQNEAQ (reference sequence). The CDR3 is 13 amino acids. Sequences were derived from PBMCs, sampled around atezolizumab (anti-PD-L1) treatment. The chain couples TRBV7-9 to TRBJ1-1; D is perhaps TRBD1 (5 bases). This clonotype originated in a man aged 35-49 years with urothelial cancer. As DNA, the CDR3 is TGTGCCAGCAGCTTCGACAGTCCGGAGGGAGCTTTCTTT. Translating it yields CASSFDSPEGAFF.